The 6 T cell receptor beta chains presented below share a single source sample, sequenced in a study of regulatory T cells (dated by TCRdb to 2016 to 2019). Library generation was performed with the immunoSEQ multiplex PCR assay. The multiplex PCR relied on 52 forward TRBV primers and 13 reverse TRBJ primers, and amplification bias was corrected through assay-based and computational methods. Not all clones reach the TCRdb copy of this immuneACCESS table, which keeps in-frame sequences only. Checked studies attribute under half of the gap to unresolved V genes and leave the rest unexplained. The sample includes 2,000 to 2,500 clones, with around 71% observed a single time. Clones ranked in the top ten supply around 35% of the sample. Sequenced sample: CD8+ T cells sorted from blood. These receptors were collected from a person under 45 with CD3G deficiency.

The chain couples TRBV27 to TRBJ1-1; tentative D call: TRBD1 (5 bases). This CDR3 has 13 amino acids. Trimming removed 5 bases from V and 4 bases from J, with 11 bases in between. From germline, CDR1 is MNHEY and CDR2 SMNVEV (reference sequence). As DNA, the CDR3 is TGTGCCAGCAGTCAGATGGGGGTCACTGAAGCTTTCTTT. Protein product: CASSQMGVTEAFF.

The rearrangement joins TRBV28 to TRBJ1-2; 8 nucleotides align to TRBD1. The germline V gene encodes CDR1 MDHEN and CDR2 SYDVKM. This CDR3 has 14 amino acids. V dropped 6 bases and J dropped 4; count of bases not matched to a gene: 7. The CDR3 sequence: CASSPWTGRYGYTF. The CDR3 DNA reads TGTGCCAGCAGCCCCTGGACAGGGCGCTATGGCTACACCTTC.

The V call is TRBV28, the J call TRBJ2-7; D perhaps matches TRBD1 (6 bases). From germline, CDR1 is MDHEN and CDR2 SYDVKM. Trimming left V 6 bases short and J 4 bases short, with 10 bases between. The CDR3 extends over 12 amino acids. The CDR3 is CASRDSGYEQYF. CDR3 nucleotides: TGTGCCAGCAGGGACAGTGGGTACGAGCAGTACTTC.

V is TRBV5-1 and J is TRBJ2-1; TRBD1 is a possible D gene (5 bases). The CDR3 is 14 amino acids. From germline, CDR1 is SGHRS and CDR2 YFSETQ. The V and J ends lost 1 base and 6 bases respectively, with 11 bases between them. The CDR3 nucleotides are TGCGCCAGCAGCTTGCTAGGGGTGGGCAATGAGCAGTTCTTC. Encoded protein: CASSLLGVGNEQFF.

V usage is TRBV19 and J usage is TRBJ1-5; the D is unclear. Germline CDR1 is LNHDA and CDR2 is SQIVND (reference sequence). Trimming left V 5 bases short and J 1 base short, with 9 bases between. The CDR3 has 14 residues. CDR3 nucleotide sequence: TGTGCCAGTAGTGCGGGTGGGAGCAATCAGCCCCAGCATTTT. Protein: CASSAGGSNQPQHF.

V usage is TRBV21-1 and J usage is TRBJ1-1; TRBD1 is the table's D call and was not checked against the DNA. TRBV21-1 represents a pseudogene. The CDR3 totals 15 residues. Here the CDR3 reads CASSGWDTIRTEAFF. CDR3 coding DNA: TGTGCCAGCAGTGGATGGGACACAATTCGCACTGAAGCTTTCTTT.